The text below deals with one TCR beta chain. The sample originates from a study of blood T cell repertoires in COVID-19. About the study: Spain, Italy and the United States supplied samples that represented acute and convalescent COVID-19. PBMCs, B-cell-depleted T cells, or T cells were the source of the cDNA or gDNA that made up the material.

In the authors' methods: Amplification of reference gene primers was used by the study to estimate nucleated cell counts. Clones were sequenced by immunoSEQ multiplex PCR, and TCRdb holds only the in-frame ones, with some missing. That table furnishes V, J and clone size, whereas the DNA furnished D and trimming. The sample has around 320,000 clones; over 75% are singletons. The CDR3 length is 13 residues. CDR1 MNHEY and CDR2 SMNVEV come from the germline V gene (reference sequence). Trimming took 0 bases from V and 9 from J, leaving 12 bases between them. This rearrangement joins TRBV27 to TRBJ2-7; TRBD2 is a possible D gene (5 bases). This clonotype was sampled from a human donor in a cohort sampled during active COVID-19. The source material was peripheral blood. The CDR3 sequence: CASSLSRGLGQYF. CDR3 DNA sequence: TGTGCCAGCAGTTTATCGCGCGGGTTAGGGCAGTACTTC.